This T cell receptor beta chain was observed in a study of Ad26.COV2.S vaccination and SARS-CoV-2 variants (dated by TCRdb to the early 2020s). About the full investigation: Vaccine-arm donors were drawn from COV1001, a multicentre, randomized, double-blind, placebo-controlled phase I-IIa trial of Ad26.COV2.S in healthy adults. Trial participants were randomized into five groups of five: low-dose or high-dose Ad26.COV2.S given once or twice, or placebo on both occasions. Ad26.COV2.S was administered intramuscularly at a dose of 5x10^10 or 1x10^11 viral particles, either as one shot or as two shots given 56 days apart. Investigators did not know the trial group allocation while performing experiments and assessing outcomes. TCRbeta repertoire sequencing was used to assess the specificity and breadth of SARS-CoV-2-reactive T cell receptors after Ad26.COV2.S vaccination. The TCR-sequenced set comprised approximately 32 samples: around 20 Ad26.COV2.S vaccine recipients, 5 placebo recipients and 8 SARS-CoV-2 convalescent individuals. Points the paper makes about the study in general: It was noted by the authors that total T cell responses may have been underestimated by the TCR breadth and depth analyses. Substantial breadth of spike-specific CD8+ and CD4+ T cell responses was reported after vaccination. Non-spike TCR breadth was comparable between vaccine and placebo recipients, consistent with the vaccine containing only spike. Spike-specific TCR breadth was higher in Ad26.COV2.S recipients than in placebo recipients (P = 0.0014). The study was not powered to compare responses between vaccine doses or regimens.

Concerning this clone: Its antigen is not yet known. No much larger clone exists at a distance of one base, and base qualities are not known.

The label giving this sample's treatment or condition can be read as: about 20 received Ad26.COV2.S at low or high dose, single or two shots; several received placebo; per-sample allocation not given. Repertoires of vaccine and placebo recipients were sequenced from samples collected on day 63 after the first injection. Between 29 July and 7 August 2020, Cohort 1b enrolled fewer than 30 adults aged 18-55 years at one site in Boston, USA. Ad26.COV2.S was a replication-incompetent adenovirus type 26 vector expressing a prefusion-stabilized SARS-CoV-2 spike protein from the original Wuhan strain. TCRbeta CDR3 regions were sequenced with the immunoSEQ Assay. After extraction, genomic DNA underwent amplification by bias-controlled multiplex PCR, followed by high-throughput sequencing. On the authors' methods: To quantify the absolute abundance of each unique TCRbeta CDR3 region, sequences were collapsed and filtered. T cell fraction was estimated by normalization of TCRbeta template counts to usable DNA, with usable DNA being measured through amplification of reference genes present in all nucleated cells. Repertoire TCRs were annotated as SARS-CoV-2-specific by exact matching of V gene, CDR3 amino acid sequence and J gene to a known reactive TCR set. MIRA supplied the reference SARS-CoV-2 TCR set, which was filtered for enrichment in COVID-19-positive ImmuneCODE repertoires so that public or cross-reactive TCRs were removed. Drawing on the MIRA antigens, annotated TCRs were analysed further at the level of specific ORF or position within ORF. Depth was the summed frequency of annotated unique rearrangements, while breadth was defined as annotated unique rearrangements over total unique productive rearrangements. TCR breadth was compared between groups using two-sided Wilcoxon rank-sum tests. Drawn from immuneACCESS, this table holds only the in-frame rearrangements with V and J called that TCRdb kept. Clones are partly lost; checked studies trace under half to an unresolved V gene and leave the rest unexplained. The D gene and trimming were derived from the DNA, and the V and J assignments and clone size from that table. This sample comprises 450,000 to 550,000 clones, 89% of them detected only once. Around 1.8% of the sample lies in the top ten.

The germline V gene (reference sequence) yields SGHKS for CDR1 and YYEKEE for CDR2. The CDR3 runs 15 residues from the cysteine to the phenylalanine. Left in the record is the CDR3 DNA by itself, 45 bases read in frame from the first base. V and J are truncated by 4 bases and 3 bases respectively, leaving an intervening sequence of 14 bases. The rearrangement joined TRBV5-5 to TRBJ1-5; the D gene assignment is ambiguous. The material was peripheral blood, obtained in a trial of Ad26.COV2.S vaccine versus placebo. This sequence was found in a person between 18 and 65 years old who received the Ad26.COV2.S COVID-19 vaccine or a placebo. The CDR3 protein: CASSPIGLNNQPQHF. The nucleotide sequence reads as follows: TGTGCCAGCAGCCCGATTGGCCTCAACAATCAGCCCCAGCATTTT.